A single T cell receptor (beta chain) is shown here with its context. Its antigen is unidentified. Assay used: immunoSEQ multiplex PCR; TCRdb lists only in-frame clones, some missing. The table lists some 140,000 clones, about 93% of them singletons. The data stem from a study of OX40 agonist ivuxolimab in advanced cancers. General observations from the study: The expanded peripheral T cells' antigen specificity was not determined. By week 6 at 0.1 to 3.0 mg/kg, blood CD4+ and CD8+ T cells had expanded clonally. Some of the lowest clonal expansion was seen in partial responders at 0.1-3.0 mg/kg.

This CDR3 is built from 12 residues. V was pared by 8 bases and J by 2 bases, with 9 bases between. Germline-derived CDR1 and CDR2 are LNHNV and YYDKDF (reference sequence). This specimen was CD4+ or CD8+ T cells sorted from blood, taken in a trial of the OX40 agonist ivuxolimab. The rearrangement joins TRBV15 to TRBJ1-1, with a possible D match to TRBD1 (5 bases). This receptor was obtained from an adult with an advanced solid tumor such as melanoma, head and neck, liver or kidney cancer. The CDR3 region is CATSGGNTEAFF. In DNA form, the CDR3 reads TGTGCCACCTCGGGGGGAAACACTGAAGCTTTCTTT. Full variable domain (rest looked up from reference TRBV15 and TRBJ1-1): DAMVIQNPRYQVTQFGKPVTLSCSQTLNHNVMYWYQQKSSQAPKLLFHYYDKDFNNEADTPDNFQSRRPNTSFCFLDIRSPGLGDTAMYLCATSGGNTEAFFGQGTRLTVV.